The 18 T cell receptor beta chains given below trace back to one sample, sequenced in a study of T cell responses to AZD1222 COVID-19 vaccine. Here immunoSEQ multiplex PCR was the method, and the copy in TCRdb shows in-frame clones only, minus some. The sample gives some 150,000 clones, approximately 83% of which show up once; around 8% is in the top ten. This specimen was peripheral blood, taken on day 0 of AZD1222 vaccination. These receptors were obtained from an adult in good health.

The chain employs TRBV15 and TRBJ1-5; D is unresolved. V lost 2 bases, J lost 1 base, and 0 bases lay in between. CDR3 length equals 12 residues. Germline V lookup: CDR1 LNHNV, CDR2 YYDKDF (reference sequence). The CDR3 protein is CATSRSNQPQHF. The CDR3 nucleotides read TGTGCCACCAGCAGAAGCAATCAGCCCCAGCATTTT.

The chain couples TRBV9 to TRBJ1-2; tentative D call: TRBD1 (6 bases). CDR1 and CDR2 from the germline V gene are SGDLS and YYNGEE. The CDR3 is 13 residues long. V lost 3 bases and J lost 9, with 15 bases in between. The CDR3 is CASSAQGQGRYTF. The CDR3 DNA reads TGTGCCAGCAGCGCCCAGGGGCAGGGGCGCTACACCTTC.

This clone was counted between two and nine times. The V call is TRBV6-2 or TRBV6-3, the J call TRBJ1-5, with unresolved D. The CDR3 is made up of 15 amino acids. Germline CDR1 reads MNHEY; CDR2 reads SVGEGT. V was clipped by 6 bases and J by 2 bases, with 14 bases between them. As DNA, the CDR3 is TGTGCCAGCAGCAAGGCTGAGAGGGGCAATCAGCCCCAGCATTTT. It encodes CASSKAERGNQPQHF.

CDR3: CASSFGQGANSPLHF. In DNA, the CDR3 is TGTGCCAGCAGCTTCGGACAGGGGGCTAACTCACCCCTCCACTTT. The chain combines TRBV7-6 with TRBJ1-6; 11 bases map to TRBD1. This CDR3 is built from 15 residues. Germline V CDR1 and CDR2: SGHVS, FNYEAQ. V shed 3 bases, J shed 10 bases, and the junction held 5 bases outside the gene matches.

The V call is TRBV11-2, the J call TRBJ2-5; 11 nucleotides match TRBD1. This CDR3 contains 17 residues. The trim removed 0 bases at V and 6 bases at J, leaving 9 bases unmatched. Germline-derived CDR1 and CDR2 are SGHAT and FQNNGV. CDR3 loop: CASSLDPGQGARQTQYF. The CDR3 DNA reads TGTGCCAGCAGCTTAGACCCCGGACAGGGGGCCCGACAGACCCAGTACTTC.

The V and J genes are TRBV3-1 (or the pseudogene TRBV3-2) and TRBJ2-5; 7 nucleotides line up with TRBD2. The CDR3 is made up of 15 amino acids. Germline V gene data show CDR1 as LGHDT and CDR2 as YNNKEL (reference sequence). V lost 0 bases to trimming and J lost 5 bases; unmatched junction nucleotides: 6. This chain's CDR3 is CASSQDNGGWETQYF. The CDR3 nucleotides read TGTGCCAGCAGCCAAGACAACGGGGGGTGGGAGACCCAGTACTTC.

This clone was observed once. The gene calls are TRBV27 and TRBJ2-3, with 11 bases fitting TRBD2. The ends lost 5 bases at V and 0 bases at J; junction bases unmatched: 7. From germline, CDR1 is MNHEY and CDR2 SMNVEV (reference sequence). The CDR3 sequence is 17 residues long. CDR3 DNA sequence: TGTGCCAGCAGTCCCCTGACTAGCGGGGCAAGCACAGATACGCAGTATTTT. Its protein is CASSPLTSGASTDTQYF.

The chain combines TRBV28 with TRBJ2-7; D perhaps matches TRBD1 (5 bases). Trimming shortened V by 2 bases and J by 3 bases, and 11 bases separated the two germline ends. CDR1 and CDR2 (germline): MDHEN, SYDVKM. CDR3 length: 14 amino acids. Here the CDR3 DNA reads TGTGCCAGCAGTTTACCAGGGAACGTCTACGAGCAGTACTTC. Its translation is CASSLPGNVYEQYF.

The rearrangement uses TRBV7-8 and TRBJ2-7; D is ambiguous. Between the trimmed V and J ends, which lost 1 base and 0 bases, there was a span of 10 bases. The germline CDR1 and CDR2 sequences are SGHVS and FQNEAQ. The CDR3 loop spans 15 amino acids. This chain's CDR3 is CASSLDYSPSYEQYF. CDR3 in DNA: TGTGCCAGCAGCTTAGATTATTCCCCCTCCTACGAGCAGTACTTC.

The chain is built from TRBV2 and TRBJ2-1; D is ambiguous. With 9 bases removed from V and 0 bases from J, the gap between germline ends came to 12 bases. The CDR3 is 14 amino acids. The germline V gene has CDR1 SNHLY and CDR2 FYNNEI. This CDR3 is CASSTRSSYNEQFF. In nucleotides, the CDR3 is TGTGCCAGTTCTACACGGAGCTCCTACAATGAGCAGTTCTTC. The variable domain in full, completed from reference TRBV2 and TRBJ2-1, reads EPEVTQTPSHQVTQMGQEVILRCVPISNHLYFYWYRQILGQKVEFLVSFYNNEISEKSEIFDDQFSVERPDGSNFTLKIRSTKLEDSAMYFCASSTRSSYNEQFFGPGTRLTVL.

The chain has TRBV7-2 and TRBJ1-1; 9 nucleotides agree with TRBD1. Germline CDR1 and CDR2: SGHTA and FQGNSA. The CDR3 length is 14 residues. V lost 5 bases, J lost 2 bases, and 3 bases stayed unmatched. As DNA, the CDR3 is TGTGCCAGCAGCCGGGACAGGGCAAACACTGAAGCTTTCTTT. Translation: CASSRDRANTEAFF. Full variable domain (missing parts from reference TRBV7-2 and TRBJ1-1): GAGVSQSPSNKVTEKGKDVELRCDPISGHTALYWYRQSLGQGLEFLIYFQGNSAPDKSGLPSDRFSAERTGGSVSTLTIQRTQQEDSAVYLCASSRDRANTEAFFGQGTRLTVV.

The chain couples TRBV2 to TRBJ1-2; 9 bases map to TRBD1. The CDR3 is made up of 14 amino acids. From germline, CDR1 is SNHLY and CDR2 FYNNEI. V shed 6 bases, J shed 5 bases, and the junction held 7 bases outside the gene matches. In DNA form, the CDR3 reads TGTGCCAGCAGCCAGGACAGGGGAGGGTATGGCTACACCTTC. Its translation is CASSQDRGGYGYTF. Complete variable domain (other parts from reference TRBV2 and TRBJ1-2): EPEVTQTPSHQVTQMGQEVILRCVPISNHLYFYWYRQILGQKVEFLVSFYNNEISEKSEIFDDQFSVERPDGSNFTLKIRSTKLEDSAMYFCASSQDRGGYGYTFGSGTRLTVV.

The CDR3 is CASSPDRAAQPQHF. CDR3 bases: TGTGCCAGCTCACCCGACAGGGCGGCTCAGCCCCAGCATTTT. The rearrangement joins TRBV18 to TRBJ1-5; 7 bases map to TRBD1. V shed 3 bases and J 6 bases; nucleotides not matched to a gene: 5. This CDR3 is 14 amino acids long. The germline V gene encodes CDR1 KGHSH and CDR2 LQKENI.

The J gene is TRBJ2-1, the V gene TRBV10-3; no definite D call. Trimming cost V 4 bases and J 9 bases, with 10 bases left between them. Germline V lookup: CDR1 ENHRY, CDR2 SYGVKD. The CDR3 loop spans 12 amino acids. The CDR3 sequence is CAISVSGSEQFF. CDR3 DNA: TGTGCCATCAGTGTGAGTGGCAGTGAGCAGTTCTTC.

The chain has TRBV30 and TRBJ2-1; 9 bases match TRBD2. The CDR3 runs 15 residues. After removal of 3 bases from V and 4 bases from J, the junction contained 7 bases not matched to a gene. CDR1 and CDR2 from the germline V gene are GTSNPN and SVGIG (reference sequence). The CDR3 here is CAWRPAGGAYNEQFF. DNA for the CDR3: TGTGCCTGGAGACCAGCGGGAGGAGCGTACAATGAGCAGTTCTTC. The entire variable domain, with the rest obtained from reference TRBV30 and TRBJ2-1, is as follows: SQTIHQWPATLVQPVGSPLSLECTVEGTSNPNLYWYRQAAGRGLQLLFYSVGIGQISSEVPQNLSASRPQDRQFILSSKKLLLSDSGFYLCAWRPAGGAYNEQFFGPGTRLTVL.

V and J are TRBV5-1 and TRBJ1-1; 7 nucleotides match TRBD1. V dropped 0 bases and J dropped 7; count of bases not matched to a gene: 6. This CDR3 has 14 amino acids. CDR1 is SGHRS, CDR2 YFSETQ, per germline. The CDR3 region has the DNA TGCGCCAGCAGCTTGGTGGCTGGACAGGTTGAAGCTTTCTTT. Its protein product is CASSLVAGQVEAFF.

The chain carries TRBV30 and TRBJ1-5, with a possible D match to TRBD1 (6 bases). The V end lost 0 bases, the J end lost 5 bases, and 8 bases lay between the germline ends. The CDR3 extends over 13 amino acids. In germline, CDR1 is GTSNPN, CDR2 SVGIG (reference sequence). CDR3 loop: CAWSVDSYQPQHF. The CDR3, as DNA: TGTGCCTGGAGTGTGGACAGCTATCAGCCCCAGCATTTT.

The chain recombines TRBV9 with TRBJ2-3; either TRBD1 or TRBD2 may fit D (5 bases each). CDR3 length: 16 residues. Trimming took off 3 bases at V and 1 base at J, with 15 bases between the two ends. Per the germline V gene, CDR1 is SGDLS and CDR2 is YYNGEE. In DNA, the CDR3 is TGTGCCAGCAGCGAGGATTTGGGGGTCGGCACAGATACGCAGTATTTT. Translation: CASSEDLGVGTDTQYF.